Sequencing of this TCR beta chain was carried out in a study of chemoradiotherapy in HPV16-positive cancers. Across the whole study: Functional T-cell assays on a couple of HPV16-positive patients' cells defined candidate HPV-specific clones and common TCR motifs. Study-level points and caveats: Candidate HPV-specific clones and E7-related TCR motifs grew in tumor during treatment.

Assay: immunoSEQ multiplex PCR; the TCRdb copy retains only in-frame clones and omits some. The table lists fewer than 25,000 clones, just under 95% of them singletons, with roughly 16% in the top ten. Notes on this clone: What it binds is unknown.

Trimming removed 5 bases from V and 0 bases from J, with 8 bases in between. The CDR3 sequence is 13 residues long. Germline-derived CDR1 and CDR2 are MGHRA and YSYEKL. The V gene is TRBV4-1, the J gene TRBJ2-7; the D is unclear. Sample: blood, taken from a patient who underwent chemoradiotherapy. This receptor was obtained from a human donor with HPV-associated anogenital cancer. In nucleotides, the CDR3 is TGCGCCAGCAGCTATGACAACTCCTACGAGCAGTACTTC. Amino acids: CASSYDNSYEQYF.